The 12 T cell receptor beta chains below all came from one sample that was sequenced in a study of OX40 agonist ivuxolimab in advanced cancers. Clones were sequenced by immunoSEQ multiplex PCR, and TCRdb holds only the in-frame ones, with some missing. The repertoire has about 94,000 clones, around nine tenths of them found once; the top ten carry roughly 0.3%. Sample: CD4+ or CD8+ T cells sorted from blood, taken in a trial of the OX40 agonist ivuxolimab. The receptors were gathered from an adult with an advanced solid tumor such as melanoma, head and neck, liver or kidney cancer.

The gene calls are TRBV29-1 and TRBJ2-1; D unresolved. V was shortened by 3 bases and J by 5 bases, with 11 bases between the two germline ends. The CDR3 covers 13 residues. Per germline, CDR1 SQVTM and CDR2 ANQGSEA. CDR3 residues: CSVDDGWNNEQFF. For the CDR3, the DNA is TGCAGCGTTGACGACGGTTGGAACAATGAGCAGTTCTTC.

This clone occurred once. The CDR3: CASRARTGGQETQYF. As DNA, the CDR3 is TGTGCCAGCAGGGCTAGGACAGGGGGGCAAGAGACCCAGTACTTC. The rearrangement joins TRBV2 to TRBJ2-5, with TRBD1 matching 10 bases. Germline lookup yields CDR1 SNHLY and CDR2 FYNNEI. The V gene end was trimmed by 6 bases and the J gene end by 2 bases; junction bases not matched to a gene: 6. There are 15 residues in the CDR3.

The J gene is TRBJ1-2, the V gene TRBV18, with D maybe TRBD1 (5 bases). The CDR3 is 14 amino acids. V gave up 1 base and J gave up 1 base, with 7 bases separating them. Germline V lookup: CDR1 KGHSH, CDR2 LQKENI. CDR3 sequence (DNA): TGTGCCAGCTCACCACAGGGGTTTAACTATGGCTACACCTTC. It is translated as CASSPQGFNYGYTF.

The CDR3 DNA follows: TGTGCTAGTGGTTTGGTCGGGGACAGAACCTTTGAGCAGTTCTTC. Residues: CASGLVGDRTFEQFF. V and J are TRBV12-5 and TRBJ2-1; 7 bases align to TRBD1. The CDR3 covers 15 residues. Trimming at V came to 0 bases and at J to 9 bases, leaving 8 bases not matched to a gene. CDR1 and CDR2 from the germline V gene are LGHNT and FRNRAP. Full variable domain (rest looked up from reference TRBV12-5 and TRBJ2-1): DARVTQTPRHKVTEMGQEVTMRCQPILGHNTVFWYRQTMMQGLELLAYFRNRAPLDDSGMPKDRFSAEMPDATLATLKIQPSEPRDSAVYFCASGLVGDRTFEQFFGPGTRLTVL.

The V gene is TRBV9, the J gene TRBJ2-5, with 7 bases lining up with TRBD2. The germline V gene has CDR1 SGDLS and CDR2 YYNGEE. Unmatched junction bases numbered 5, after V lost 0 bases and J lost 0 bases. The CDR3 covers 16 residues. This CDR3 reads CASSVAVGLNQETQYF. CDR3 DNA: TGTGCCAGCAGCGTAGCTGTGGGACTAAACCAAGAGACCCAGTACTTC.

V gene TRBV19 combines with J gene TRBJ1-4, with 7 bases that match TRBD1. The CDR3 extends over 15 amino acids. Germline V gives CDR1 LNHDA, CDR2 SQIVND (reference sequence). V gave up 7 bases and J gave up 0 bases; unmatched junction bases: 5. The CDR3 here is CASTTGTATNEKLFF. CDR3 bases: TGTGCCAGTACAACCGGGACAGCAACTAATGAAAAACTGTTTTTT.

This rearrangement joins TRBV12-5 to TRBJ1-1, with D possibly being TRBD1 (5 bases). V gave up 3 bases and J gave up 4 bases, with 9 bases separating them. Germline V gene sequence: CDR1 LGHNT, CDR2 FRNRAP. The CDR3 loop spans 13 amino acids. This CDR3 reads CASGLGVGTEAFF. DNA for the CDR3: TGTGCTAGTGGTTTAGGGGTCGGCACTGAAGCTTTCTTT.

The chain recombines TRBV18 with TRBJ1-1; 7 bases agree with TRBD1. Trimming at V came to 5 bases and at J to 2 bases, leaving 5 bases not matched to a gene. The CDR3 is 14 amino acids. CDR1 KGHSH and CDR2 LQKENI come from the germline V gene. The DNA of the CDR3 is TGTGCCAGCTCATCCCAGGGGGTAAACACTGAAGCTTTCTTT. Its protein product is CASSSQGVNTEAFF.

V is TRBV9 and J is TRBJ2-7; TRBD1 matches 7 bases. CDR3 size: 14 residues. The ends lost 3 bases at V and 1 base at J; junction bases unmatched: 4. Germline CDR1 reads SGDLS; CDR2 reads YYNGEE. This chain's CDR3 is CASSAGGASYEQYF. CDR3 bases: TGTGCCAGCAGCGCAGGGGGTGCGTCCTACGAGCAGTACTTC.

The chain couples TRBV7-9 to TRBJ1-4; D uncertain. Germline V CDR1 and CDR2: SEHNR, FQNEAQ (reference sequence). V was shortened by 5 bases and J by 0 bases, with 10 bases between the two germline ends. The CDR3 loop spans 15 amino acids. The DNA for the CDR3 is TGTGCCAGCAGCCCAAACACAGCAACTAATGAAAAACTGTTTTTT. As protein: CASSPNTATNEKLFF.

The CDR3 spells CASSYPARGGEQYF. Here the CDR3 DNA reads TGTGCCAGCAGTTACCCCGCAAGGGGAGGCGAGCAGTACTTC. The chain recombines TRBV6-6 with TRBJ2-7; a possible D gene is TRBD2 (6 bases). CDR3 length: 14 residues. Germline CDR1 MNHNY, CDR2 SVGAGI (reference sequence). Trimming removed 2 bases at V and 6 bases at J, with 14 bases between.

This clone was picked up a small number of times. This chain joins TRBV6-6 and TRBJ2-2; 9 positions agree with TRBD1. CDR3 length: 15 amino acids. CDR1 and CDR2 from the germline V gene are MNHNY and SVGAGI (reference sequence). V shed 7 bases and J 5 bases; nucleotides not matched to a gene: 8. The CDR3 loop is CASNPGQGRTGELFF. In nucleotides, the CDR3 is TGTGCCAGCAACCCTGGACAGGGGAGGACCGGGGAGCTGTTTTTT.